This T cell receptor (beta chain) derives from a study of blood T cell repertoires in COVID-19. The wider study: Material from acute and convalescent COVID-19 was sourced from the United States, Italy and Spain. The cDNA or gDNA used as material had been derived from T cells, B-cell-depleted T cells, or PBMCs.

Original data processing: Scientists estimated how many nucleated cells there were by amplifying reference gene primers. Only in-frame clones appear in the TCRdb table, and some are missing; sequencing was by immunoSEQ multiplex PCR. D and trimming come from the DNA, and the V and J calls and clone size come from that table. The table lists about 130,000 clones, around nine tenths of them singletons. V was pared by 3 bases and J by 2 bases, with 17 bases between. CDR3 length: 17 residues. Germline values: CDR1 KGHSH, CDR2 LQKENI. The receptor was isolated from a woman in her 70s with COVID-19, enrolled during active disease. Material: peripheral blood. V and J are TRBV18 and TRBJ1-3, with D maybe TRBD1 (6 bases). CDR3 in amino acids: CASSPVRGRQTGNTIYF. Here the CDR3 DNA reads TGTGCCAGCTCACCGGTCAGGGGACGCCAGACTGGAAACACCATATATTTT.